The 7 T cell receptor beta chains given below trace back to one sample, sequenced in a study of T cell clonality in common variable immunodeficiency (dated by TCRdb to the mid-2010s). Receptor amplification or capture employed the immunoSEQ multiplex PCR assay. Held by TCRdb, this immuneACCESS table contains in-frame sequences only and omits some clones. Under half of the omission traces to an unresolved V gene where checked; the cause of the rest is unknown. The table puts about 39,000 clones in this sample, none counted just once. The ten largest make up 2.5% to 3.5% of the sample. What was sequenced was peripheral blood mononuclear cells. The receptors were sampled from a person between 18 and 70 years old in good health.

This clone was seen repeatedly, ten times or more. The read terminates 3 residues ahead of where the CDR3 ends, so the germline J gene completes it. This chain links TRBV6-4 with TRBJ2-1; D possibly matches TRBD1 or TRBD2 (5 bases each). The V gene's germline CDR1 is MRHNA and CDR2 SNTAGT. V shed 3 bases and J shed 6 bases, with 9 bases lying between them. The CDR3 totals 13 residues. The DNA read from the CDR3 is TGTGCCAGCAGTGAAGGGGAGTTCAATGAG. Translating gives CASSEGEFNE. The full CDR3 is CASSEGEFNEQFF.

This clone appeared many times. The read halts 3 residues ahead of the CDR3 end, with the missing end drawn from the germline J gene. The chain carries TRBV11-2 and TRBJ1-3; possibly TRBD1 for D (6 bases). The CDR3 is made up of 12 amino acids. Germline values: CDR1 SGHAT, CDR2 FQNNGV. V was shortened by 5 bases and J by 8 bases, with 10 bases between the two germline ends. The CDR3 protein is CASSARGDTIYF. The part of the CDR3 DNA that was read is TGTGCCAGCAGCGCCAGGGGAGACACC.

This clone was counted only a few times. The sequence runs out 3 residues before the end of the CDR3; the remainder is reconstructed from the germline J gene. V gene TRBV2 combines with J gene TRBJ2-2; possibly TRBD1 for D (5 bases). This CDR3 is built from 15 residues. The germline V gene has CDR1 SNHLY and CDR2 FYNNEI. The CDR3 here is CASRLFVSGANVLFF. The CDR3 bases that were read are TGTGCCAGCAGGCTGTTCGTCTCTGGGGCCAACGTG.

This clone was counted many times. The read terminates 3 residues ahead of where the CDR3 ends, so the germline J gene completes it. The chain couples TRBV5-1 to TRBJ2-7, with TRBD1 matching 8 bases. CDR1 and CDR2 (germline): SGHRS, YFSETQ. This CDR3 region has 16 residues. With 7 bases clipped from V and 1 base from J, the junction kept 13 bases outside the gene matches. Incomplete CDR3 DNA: TGCGCCAGCCGCCCCCTAGGACAGGGTGTATCCTACGAG. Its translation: CASRPLGQGVSYE. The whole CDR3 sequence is CASRPLGQGVSYEQYF.

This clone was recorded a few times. The sequenced CDR3 bases are TGTGCCAGCAGTTTATCAGGGCGGGCTAAGGCCTTCTCCTACGAG. This codes for CASSLSGRAKAFSYE. In full, the CDR3 reads CASSLSGRAKAFSYEQYF. The chain links TRBV27 to TRBJ2-7; tentatively, D is TRBD2 (5 bases). The DNA ends 3 residues before the CDR3 does, and the rest of the CDR3 is filled in from the germline J gene. Germline CDR1 reads MNHEY; CDR2 reads SMNVEV (reference sequence). The CDR3 contains 18 residues. Trimming stripped 0 bases from V and 0 bases from J, with 18 bases between.

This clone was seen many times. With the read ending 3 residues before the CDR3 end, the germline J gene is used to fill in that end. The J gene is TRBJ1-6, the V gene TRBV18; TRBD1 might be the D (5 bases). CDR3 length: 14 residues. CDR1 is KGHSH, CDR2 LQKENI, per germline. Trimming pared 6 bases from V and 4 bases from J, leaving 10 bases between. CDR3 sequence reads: CASSRGVYNSPLHF. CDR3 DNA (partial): TGTGCCAGCTCCCGGGGGGTTTATAATTCACCC.

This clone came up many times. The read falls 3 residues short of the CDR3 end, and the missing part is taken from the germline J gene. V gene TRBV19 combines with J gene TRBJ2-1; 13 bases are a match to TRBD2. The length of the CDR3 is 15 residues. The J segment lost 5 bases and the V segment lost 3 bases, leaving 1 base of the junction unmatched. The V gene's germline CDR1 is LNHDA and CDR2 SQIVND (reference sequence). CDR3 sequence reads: CASSMTSGRHNEQFF. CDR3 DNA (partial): TGTGCCAGTAGTATGACTAGCGGGAGGCACAATGAG.